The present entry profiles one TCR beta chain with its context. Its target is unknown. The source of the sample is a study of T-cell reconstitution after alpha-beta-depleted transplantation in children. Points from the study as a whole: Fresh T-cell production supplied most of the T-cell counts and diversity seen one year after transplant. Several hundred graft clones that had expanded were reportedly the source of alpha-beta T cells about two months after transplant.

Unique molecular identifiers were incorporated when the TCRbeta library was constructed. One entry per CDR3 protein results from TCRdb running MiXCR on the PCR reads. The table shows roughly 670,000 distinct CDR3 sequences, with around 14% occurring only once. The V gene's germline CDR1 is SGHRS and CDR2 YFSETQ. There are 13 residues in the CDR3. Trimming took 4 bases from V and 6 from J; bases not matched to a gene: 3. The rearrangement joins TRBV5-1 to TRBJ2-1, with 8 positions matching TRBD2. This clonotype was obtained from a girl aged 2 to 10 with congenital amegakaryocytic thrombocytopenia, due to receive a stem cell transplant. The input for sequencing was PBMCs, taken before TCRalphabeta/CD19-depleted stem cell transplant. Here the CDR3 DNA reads TGCGCCAGCAGCATCGGGGGGGCCAATGAGCAGTTCTTC. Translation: CASSIGGANEQFF.